This TCR beta chain was identified during a study of cytomegalovirus exposure and HLA in healthy donors (dated by TCRdb to the late 2010s). Notes on the research overall: The 550 to 750 repertoires of the first cohort and the 120 validation repertoires were produced on the same platform, according to a later analysis. The aim of the study was to test whether cataloging public T cell receptors could identify signatures of past pathogen exposure. Along with the approximately 600-subject first cohort, a separate validation cohort of over a hundred different subjects was used. To predict cytomegalovirus infection status, the study brought together high-throughput TCR immunosequencing, statistical association of individual TCRs with disease status, and machine learning. General study outcomes and caveats: The authors suggested that the approach could potentially be extended to other disease states and immunological phenotypes. The classifier was reported to diagnose cytomegalovirus status with high specificity and sensitivity in both the original cohort and the validation cohort. All 120 or so repertoires were used to score co-occurrence in the validation cohort in a later analysis, because that analysis had no HLA typing for the cohort. Across donors, most TCR sequences were observed very rarely, whereas some public TCRs were present in many individuals. Of the cluster scores, roughly 93% were above 0 in a later analysis, which found that TCRs clustered in the first cohort also tended to co-occur in the 90 to 150 validation repertoires. A few of the identified cytomegalovirus-associated TCR beta chains were confirmed in vitro to be specific for cytomegalovirus antigens. The study listed approximately 160 TCR beta chains as associated with cytomegalovirus.

V is trimmed back by 2 bases and J by 3 bases, and the junction contains 8 bases that no gene match accounts for. CDR1 MGHRA and CDR2 YSYEKL are derived from the germline V gene. The CDR3 starts with the cysteine, ends with the phenylalanine, and has 16 residues. Here the CDR3 DNA is all that survives: 48 bases in frame from base 1. As concerns this clone: Which antigen it targets is not known. Base qualities are not recorded, but no much larger clone differs from it by a single base.

Separate from the roughly 650-subject first cohort, the validation cohort of 90 to 150 subjects was the group to which the donors belonged. Libraries were made using the immunoSEQ multiplex PCR assay. The original pipeline was this. A statistical classification framework was developed to diagnose cytomegalovirus status using the catalog of TCR beta chain sequences. What TCRdb holds here is the immuneACCESS table cut down to in-frame rearrangements. Part of the clones is not present; checked against another copy, under half of the missing clones reflect an unresolved V gene, and the others are unexplained. That table gives V, J and clone size, and the DNA gave D and trimming. The sample profile shows about 110,000 clones; about 85% of them were found once. Of the sample, approximately 4% is held by the ten largest clones.

The receptor's source is a woman aged 18-29 years in good health and CMV-seropositive. The rearranged segments are TRBV4-1 and TRBJ1-2, with 8 junctional bases fitting TRBD1. The sample was PBMCs. The CDR3 has the sequence CASSQYPDRGDYGYTF. The DNA sequence follows: TGCGCCAGCAGCCAATACCCCGACAGGGGCGACTATGGCTACACCTTC.